The 6 T cell receptor beta chains listed next were all sequenced from one sample in a study of pediatric ulcerative colitis. The rectum was sampled with one to two pinch biopsies at colonoscopy. TCRdb keeps only in-frame clones here, not all; method: immunoSEQ multiplex PCR. The sample records about 15,000 clones, just under 75% being singletons. The sequenced sample was gut tissue. Source of these receptors: a girl aged 10-17 years with moderate ulcerative colitis.

The chain combines TRBV15 with TRBJ2-1; D tentatively fits TRBD1 or TRBD2 (5 bases each). Germline loops: CDR1 LNHNV, CDR2 YYDKDF (reference sequence). V lost 0 bases, J lost 15 bases, and 12 bases lay in between. The CDR3 runs to 12 residues. The CDR3 DNA reads TGTGCCACCAGCAGAGATACGGGGCGGCGGTTCTTC. This sequence encodes CATSRDTGRRFF.

The chain carries TRBV9 and TRBJ2-1, with D possibly being TRBD1 or TRBD2 (6 bases each). CDR3 size: 15 residues. V shed 0 bases and J shed 3 bases, with 10 bases lying between them. Looked up from germline, CDR1 is SGDLS and CDR2 is YYNGEE. The CDR3: CASSVAGANYNEQFF. In DNA form, the CDR3 reads TGTGCCAGCAGCGTAGCGGGGGCCAACTACAATGAGCAGTTCTTC.

The V and J genes are TRBV6-5 and TRBJ1-2; 9 bases fit TRBD1. CDR1 is MNHEY and CDR2 is SVGAGI in the germline V gene. There are 14 residues in the CDR3. Losses at the gene ends were 6 bases for V and 5 bases for J; bases not matched to a gene: 7. CDR3: CASSSGTGQYGYTF. The CDR3 DNA reads TGTGCCAGCAGCTCCGGGACAGGGCAATATGGCTACACCTTC.

By its share, this clone is medium-sized. It is unclear where the CDR3 begins or ends on the DNA, so no DNA is shown, and the CDR3 is as TCRdb lists it. V gene TRBV28 combines with J gene TRBJ2-7; the DNA was not used to check the table's D call, TRBD1. 12 amino acids form the CDR3, both terminal residues included. Germline CDR1 is MDHEN and CDR2 is SYDVKM. The CDR3 spells CASSLAQAHQYF.

CDR3 in DNA: TGCAGCGCCCAAGAGAGGGACCTCACTGAAGCTTTCTTT. This sequence encodes CSAQERDLTEAFF. The J gene is TRBJ1-1, the V gene TRBV29-1, with a weak D call TRBD1 (5 bases). V lost 7 bases, J lost 4 bases, and 16 bases lay in between. Germline V gene lookup returns CDR1 SQVTM and CDR2 ANQGSEA. The CDR3 has 13 amino acids. Full variable domain (remainder filled in from reference TRBV29-1 and TRBJ1-1): SAVISQKPSRDICQRGTSLTIQCQVDSQVTMMFWYRQQPGQSLTLIATANQGSEATYESGFVIDKFPISRPNLTFSTLTVSNMSPEDSSIYLCSAQERDLTEAFFGQGTRLTVV.

This clone occurred once. The V gene is TRBV11-2, the J gene TRBJ2-1; TRBD2 matches at 8 bases. Germline CDR1 and CDR2: SGHAT and FQNNGV. The CDR3 has 13 amino acids. With 5 bases clipped from V and 4 bases from J, the junction kept 1 base outside the gene matches. The CDR3 loop is CASSQRGYNEQFF. CDR3 nucleotide sequence: TGTGCCAGCAGCCAGCGGGGGTACAATGAGCAGTTCTTC.